This TCR beta chain was profiled in a study of blood T cell repertoires in COVID-19. In the study overall: Both acute and convalescent COVID-19 samples were obtained from the United States, Italy and Spain. Sources were T cells, B-cell-depleted T cells, or PBMCs; the material itself was cDNA or gDNA.

Original data processing: From reference gene primer amplification, estimates of nucleated cell counts were derived. Repertoires were generated with immunoSEQ multiplex PCR, while TCRdb's copy carries only in-frame clones and drops some. The V and J calls and the clone size are those of that table, but D and trimming were determined from the DNA. The table includes 110,000 to 150,000 clones, around 86% detected once. Sample: peripheral blood. This receptor was identified in a human donor in a cohort sampled during active COVID-19.

DNA for the CDR3: TGTGCCAGCAAATCTAGCGGGAGGGCCCCAGATACGCAGTATTTT. The encoded protein is CASKSSGRAPDTQYF. The V call is TRBV6-5, the J call TRBJ2-3; the match to TRBD2 covers 12 bases. The CDR3 length is 15 residues. V lost 7 bases, J lost 4 bases, and 6 bases stayed unmatched. Germline V gene sequence: CDR1 MNHEY, CDR2 SVGAGI.